This T cell receptor (beta chain) was profiled in a study of regulatory T cells in long-lasting Graves disease. Extracted PBMC RNA gave rise to the TCR library. Study conclusions and caveats: Peripheral blood was the sole material, not thyroid tissue. Lower TCR diversity was seen in persistent Graves' patients than in newly diagnosed ones.

TCRdb passed the reads through MiXCR, listing each CDR3 protein once. The sample contains about 750 distinct CDR3 sequences, roughly 87% of which appear only once. About this clonotype itself: What it recognizes is unknown.

This TCR was sampled from a female donor with Graves disease. The sequencing here drew on peripheral blood mononuclear cells (PBMCs), taken with antithyroid drug treatment, in newly diagnosed or persistent Graves disease (not recorded which).

CDR3 DNA: TGTGCCAGCAGCTTAGGGATAACCTACAATGAGCAGTTCTTC. This translates into CASSLGITYNEQFF. The rearrangement links TRBV5-6 to TRBJ2-1, with D uncertain. V was shortened by 2 bases and J by 2 bases, with 8 bases between the two germline ends. Germline V gives CDR1 SGHDT, CDR2 YYEEEE. This CDR3 has 14 residues.